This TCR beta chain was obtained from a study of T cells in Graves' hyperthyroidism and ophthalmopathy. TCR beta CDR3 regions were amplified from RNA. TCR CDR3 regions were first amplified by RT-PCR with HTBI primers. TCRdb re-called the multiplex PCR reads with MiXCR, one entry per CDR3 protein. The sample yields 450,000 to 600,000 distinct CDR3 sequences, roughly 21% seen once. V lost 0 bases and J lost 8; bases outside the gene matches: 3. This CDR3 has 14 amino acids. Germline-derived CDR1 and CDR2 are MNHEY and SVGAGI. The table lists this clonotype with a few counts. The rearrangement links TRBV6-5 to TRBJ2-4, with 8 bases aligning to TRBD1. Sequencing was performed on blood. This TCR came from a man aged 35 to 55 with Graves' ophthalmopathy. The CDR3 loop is CASSYSTGEYIQYF. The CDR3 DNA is TGTGCCAGCAGTTACTCGACAGGGGAGTACATTCAGTACTTC.